These 16 T cell receptor beta chains share one sample of origin, sequenced in a study of Ad26.COV2.S vaccination and SARS-CoV-2 variants. The treatment was: roughly 18 received Ad26.COV2.S at low or high dose, single or two shots; 5 received placebo; per-sample allocation not given. After the first vaccine or placebo injection, samples were drawn on day 63. Using immunoSEQ multiplex PCR, the repertoire was profiled, and TCRdb retains in-frame clones only, with some absent. The top ten hold approximately 12% of the sample, which has about 350,000 clones, 75% to 90% seen once. The sample in question was peripheral blood, obtained in a trial of Ad26.COV2.S vaccine versus placebo. The source of these receptors is a person aged 18 to 59 who received the Ad26.COV2.S COVID-19 vaccine or a placebo.

This chain links TRBV3-1 (or the pseudogene TRBV3-2) with TRBJ1-5; TRBD1 aligns across 7 bases. From germline, CDR1 is LGHDT and CDR2 YNNKEL (reference sequence). There are 15 residues in the CDR3. V gave up 1 base and J gave up 4 bases; unmatched junction bases: 4. CDR3 in amino acids: CASSQGLQGNQPQHF. The CDR3 DNA sequence: TGTGCCAGCAGCCAAGGTCTACAGGGGAATCAGCCCCAGCATTTT.

This clone has only one observation. This chain connects TRBV4-1 to TRBJ2-7; D may match TRBD1 or TRBD2 (5 bases each). The germline V gene encodes CDR1 MGHRA and CDR2 YSYEKL. The CDR3 has 15 residues. Trimming removed 1 base from V and 6 bases from J, with 16 bases in between. The CDR3 sequence is CASSQASMGRGEQYF. DNA for the CDR3: TGCGCCAGCAGCCAAGCTAGCATGGGACGCGGCGAGCAGTACTTC.

This sequence joins TRBV7-9 and TRBJ2-6; no reliable D call. V lost 2 bases and J 4 bases, leaving 6 bases between the germline ends. The CDR3 totals 14 residues. CDR1 is SEHNR and CDR2 is FQNEAQ in the germline V gene (reference sequence). CDR3: CASSLSRGANVLTF. The CDR3 nucleotides read TGTGCCAGCAGCTTATCCCGAGGGGCCAACGTCCTGACTTTC.

This clone was counted a few times. For the CDR3, the DNA is TGTGCCATCAGTGAGTCTGAACTTCAGGATCAGCCCCAGCATTTT. Translating gives CAISESELQDQPQHF. The J gene is TRBJ1-5, the V gene TRBV10-3, with D unclear. The length of the CDR3 is 15 residues. Trimming took off 0 bases at V and 5 bases at J, with 11 bases between the two ends. Germline CDR1 reads ENHRY; CDR2 reads SYGVKD.

The CDR3 nucleotides are TGTGCCAGCAGCCCTGGGAGAGGACGGGGTCAGCCCCAGCATTTT. Translating gives CASSPGRGRGQPQHF. The chain employs TRBV16 and TRBJ1-5; D remains unclear. Per the germline V gene, CDR1 is KGHSY and CDR2 is FQNENV. The CDR3 length is 15 residues. The V gene lost 4 bases and the J gene lost 6 bases, with 16 bases spanning the gap.

The V and J genes are TRBV2 and TRBJ2-3; D gene uncertain. The CDR3 consists of 11 residues. V was cut by 7 bases and J by 10 bases, with 12 bases left in between. Looked up from germline, CDR1 is SNHLY and CDR2 is FYNNEI. CDR3 bases: TGTGCCAGCACGCTAGAGGTGTCGCAGTATTTT. It translates to CASTLEVSQYF. The whole variable domain, remainder taken from reference TRBV2 and TRBJ2-3, is EPEVTQTPSHQVTQMGQEVILRCVPISNHLYFYWYRQILGQKVEFLVSFYNNEISEKSEIFDDQFSVERPDGSNFTLKIRSTKLEDSAMYFCASTLEVSQYFGPGTRLTVL.

The rearrangement uses TRBV19 and TRBJ2-6; no clear D gene. The V end lost 5 bases, the J end lost 9 bases, and 8 bases lay between the germline ends. This CDR3 is built from 12 residues. Germline CDR1 and CDR2: LNHDA and SQIVND (reference sequence). DNA for the CDR3: TGTGCCAGTAGTTTTCCGGGCAACGTCCTGACTTTC. This codes for CASSFPGNVLTF.

The chain recombines TRBV6-2 or TRBV6-3 with TRBJ2-7; weak D call: TRBD1 (6 bases). Germline CDR1 reads MNHEY; CDR2 reads SVGEGT. Trimming removed 6 bases from V and 2 bases from J, with 17 bases in between. The CDR3 is 15 amino acids. CDR3 in amino acids: CASSPLDWGPYEQYF. CDR3 nucleotides: TGTGCCAGCAGCCCCCTAGACTGGGGGCCCTACGAGCAGTACTTC.

This clone was recorded once. The V gene is TRBV6-2 or TRBV6-3, the J gene TRBJ1-5; D possibly corresponds to TRBD1 (5 bases). V shed 0 bases and J shed 6 bases, with 12 bases lying between them. There are 15 residues in the CDR3. From germline, CDR1 is MNHEY and CDR2 SVGEGT. The CDR3 loop reads CASSYSTGGSQPQHF. For the CDR3, the DNA is TGTGCCAGCAGTTACTCAACGGGGGGAAGTCAGCCCCAGCATTTT.

This clone was recorded once. This chain links TRBV2 with TRBJ2-7; 7 bases match TRBD2. CDR1 is SNHLY and CDR2 is FYNNEI in the germline V gene. This CDR3 spans 15 amino acids. V lost 4 bases to trimming and J lost 2 bases; unmatched junction nucleotides: 8. The CDR3 sequence: CASSGEASGPYEQYF. The CDR3 DNA sequence: TGTGCCAGCAGTGGCGAGGCTAGCGGCCCCTACGAGCAGTACTTC.

The chain links TRBV20-1 to TRBJ1-5; D may be TRBD1 (5 bases). V gave up 3 bases and J gave up 5 bases, with 11 bases separating them. This CDR3 spans 13 amino acids. Per the germline V gene, CDR1 is DFQATT and CDR2 is SNEGSKA (reference sequence). The chain's CDR3 is CSASVGAYQPQHF. In nucleotides, the CDR3 is TGCAGTGCTAGTGTAGGGGCCTATCAGCCCCAGCATTTT.

The sample holds one count of this clone. CDR3 in DNA: TGTGCCAGCAGGTCACAGGGAACCGGGGAGCTGTTTTTT. Protein sequence: CASRSQGTGELFF. V is TRBV27 and J is TRBJ2-2; TRBD1 might be the D (6 bases). The CDR3 totals 13 residues. CDR1 and CDR2 (germline): MNHEY, SMNVEV (reference sequence). Trimming took off 6 bases at V and 5 bases at J, with 10 bases between the two ends.

This clone was counted once. This rearrangement joins TRBV18 to TRBJ2-3; D gene unclear. The CDR3 extends over 14 amino acids. V shed 3 bases and J shed 0 bases, with 7 bases lying between them. CDR1 and CDR2 from the germline V gene are KGHSH and LQKENI. The CDR3 spells CASSPLRSTDTQYF. The CDR3 nucleotides read TGTGCCAGCTCACCCCTACGGAGCACAGATACGCAGTATTTT. Variable domain in full (rest from reference TRBV18 and TRBJ2-3): NAGVMQNPRHLVRRRGQEARLRCSPMKGHSHVYWYRQLPEEGLKFMVYLQKENIIDESGMPKERFSAEFPKEGPSILRIQQVVRGDSAAYFCASSPLRSTDTQYFGPGTRLTVL.

The genes are TRBV7-8 and TRBJ2-3; D remains unclear. Deletions cut 5 bases from V and 4 bases from J, with 22 bases between. Germline assignment: CDR1 SGHVS and CDR2 FQNEAQ. There are 17 residues in the CDR3. CDR3 in DNA: TGTGCCAGCAGCCCCACCGCATCGGGTATCGTCCCAGATACGCAGTATTTT. This translates into CASSPTASGIVPDTQYF. The variable domain in full, with the rest retrieved from reference TRBV7-8 and TRBJ2-3, is GAGVSQSPRYKVAKRGQDVALRCDPISGHVSLFWYQQALGQGPEFLTYFQNEAQLDKSGLPSDRFFAERPEGSVSTLKIQRTQQEDSAVYLCASSPTASGIVPDTQYFGPGTRLTVL.

The chain uses TRBV7-9 and TRBJ2-5; D is perhaps TRBD1 (6 bases). Trimming stripped 5 bases from V and 2 bases from J, with 9 bases between. The CDR3 covers 13 residues. Germline V lookup: CDR1 SEHNR, CDR2 FQNEAQ (reference sequence). The CDR3 sequence: CASSQQGQETQYF. In DNA form, the CDR3 reads TGTGCCAGCAGCCAACAGGGACAAGAGACCCAGTACTTC.

The genes are TRBV3-1 (or the pseudogene TRBV3-2) and TRBJ1-1; D call uncertain. Trimming left V 4 bases short and J 2 bases short, with 14 bases between. The CDR3 has 15 residues. Germline V gives CDR1 LGHDT, CDR2 YNNKEL (reference sequence). The CDR3 nucleotides are TGTGCCAGCAGCCCAGGAGGAGGTGGCAACACTGAAGCTTTCTTT. Residues: CASSPGGGGNTEAFF.